This paragraph covers one T cell receptor (beta chain) sequence. Its recognized antigen is unknown. Base qualities are not recorded, but no much larger clone differs from it by a single base. Libraries were made using the immunoSEQ multiplex PCR assay. Following the manufacturer's protocol, the hsTCRB Kit was used to amplify rearranged TCR beta chain sequences. Sequencing of TCRB libraries was carried out on an Illumina MiSeq. For the original study's pipeline: Demultiplexing, trimming and gene mapping were performed with the kit vendor's proprietary platform. The source is immuneACCESS, and TCRdb retained only in-frame sequences with V and J called. Part of the clones is not carried over; for the studies checked, unresolved V genes explain less than half of this, and the remainder is unexplained. The V and J calls and clone size were taken over from that table, and D and trimming were inferred from the DNA. The sample has over 35,000 clones on record, 65% to 90% of them singletons. Clones ranked in the top ten supply 4.5% to 5.5% of the sample.

This sample is part of a study of a mutant IDH1 vaccine in newly diagnosed glioma (dated by TCRdb to about 2021). Study-wide context: Vaccination began 4-6 weeks after radiotherapy alone, or alongside temozolomide cycles in the chemotherapy-containing groups. Visit V12 was the week-35 safety follow-up and visit V13 was the week-47 end of study. Before enrollment, patients had received standard therapy of radiotherapy alone, temozolomide alone, or radiochemotherapy with temozolomide; most received the combination. Longitudinal TCRB deep sequencing was performed for about 25 treated patients wherever samples were available for exploratory analyses. Six visits were used for peripheral blood collection: V03 (baseline), V05, V07, V10, V12 and V13. Of the approximately 33 treated patients, approximately 62% were male and around 38% were female, and a mean age of approximately 40 years was recorded.

The time point label, read with the paper, signifies: week 35, safety follow-up. Each vaccine dose was 300 ug of a 20-mer mutant IDH1 peptide in Montanide, given subcutaneously with topical imiquimod. Across visits V03 through V10, patients got a total of eight vaccinations, given in weeks 1, 3, 5, 7, 11, 15, 19 and 23. All donors had newly diagnosed IDH1-mutant astrocytomas of WHO grade 3 or 4 that showed loss of nuclear ATRX. The samples were drawn from NOA16, a multicentre, single-arm, open-label phase I trial in Germany that tested a mutant IDH1 peptide vaccine in humans for the first time. Genomic DNA for TCRB sequencing was extracted from EDTA blood using the DNeasy Blood and Tissue Kit. Paper-wide results and their limitations: The authors noted that analyses of patient blood samples could not be reproduced because of sample limitations. Availability determined which PBMC samples were chosen for TCRB deep sequencing. Pseudoprogression seemed to be unrelated to changes in the top peripheral T cell clonotypes found by TCRB sequencing. Across multiple MHC alleles, vaccine-induced immune responses were seen in approximately 93% of patients.

The sequence was obtained from a woman between 45 and 60 years old with glioma. The sample was PBMCs, taken from a glioma patient whose treatment included an IDH1 peptide vaccine.

This receptor carries the CDR3 CASSSTAGPQHF. The bases read TGTGCCAGCAGCTCGACGGCCGGGCCCCAGCATTTT. The rearranged chain carries TRBV7-9 and TRBJ1-5, with no reliable assignment of the D segment. The germline ends are 10 bases apart after V is trimmed by 4 bases and J by 9 bases. CDR1 and CDR2 (SEHNR, FQNEAQ) derive from the germline V gene (reference sequence). Inclusive of the bounding cysteine and phenylalanine, the CDR3 is 12 residues long. The read is trimmed to its CDR3 DNA, 36 bases read in frame from base 1.